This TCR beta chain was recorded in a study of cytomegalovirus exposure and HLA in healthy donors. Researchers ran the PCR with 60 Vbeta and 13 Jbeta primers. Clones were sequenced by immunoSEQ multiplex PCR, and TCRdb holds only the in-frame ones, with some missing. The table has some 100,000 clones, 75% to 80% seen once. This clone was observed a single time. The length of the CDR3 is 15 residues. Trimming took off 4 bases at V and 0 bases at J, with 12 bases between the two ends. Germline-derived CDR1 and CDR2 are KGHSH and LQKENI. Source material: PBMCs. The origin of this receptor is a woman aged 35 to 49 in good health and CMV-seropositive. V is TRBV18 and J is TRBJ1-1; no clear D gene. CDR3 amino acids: CASSQREGMNTEAFF. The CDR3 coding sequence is TGTGCCAGCTCACAGAGGGAGGGCATGAACACTGAAGCTTTCTTT.